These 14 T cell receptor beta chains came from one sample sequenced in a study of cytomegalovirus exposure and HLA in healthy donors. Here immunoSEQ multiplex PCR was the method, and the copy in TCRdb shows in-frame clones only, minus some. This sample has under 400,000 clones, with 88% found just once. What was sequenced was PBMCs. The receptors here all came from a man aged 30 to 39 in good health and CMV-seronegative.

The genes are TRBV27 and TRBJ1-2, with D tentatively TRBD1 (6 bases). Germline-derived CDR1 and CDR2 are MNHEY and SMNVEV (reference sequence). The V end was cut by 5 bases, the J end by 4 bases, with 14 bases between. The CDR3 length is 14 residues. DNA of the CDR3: TGTGCCAGCAGTCCCGGCGGGGGCGTCTATGGCTACACCTTC. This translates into CASSPGGGVYGYTF.

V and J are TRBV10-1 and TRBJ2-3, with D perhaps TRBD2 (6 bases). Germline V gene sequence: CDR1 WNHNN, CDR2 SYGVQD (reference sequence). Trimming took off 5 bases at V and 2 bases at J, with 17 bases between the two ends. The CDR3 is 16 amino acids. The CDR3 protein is CASSHPGLGNTDTQYF. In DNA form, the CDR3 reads TGCGCCAGCAGTCATCCGGGACTCGGGAACACAGATACGCAGTATTTT.

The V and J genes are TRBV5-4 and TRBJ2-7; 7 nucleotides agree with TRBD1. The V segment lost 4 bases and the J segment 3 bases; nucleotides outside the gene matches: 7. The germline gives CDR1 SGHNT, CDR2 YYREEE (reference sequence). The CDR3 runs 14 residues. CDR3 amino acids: CASSGGQMGYEQYF. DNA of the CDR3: TGTGCCAGCAGCGGGGGACAGATGGGCTACGAGCAGTACTTC.

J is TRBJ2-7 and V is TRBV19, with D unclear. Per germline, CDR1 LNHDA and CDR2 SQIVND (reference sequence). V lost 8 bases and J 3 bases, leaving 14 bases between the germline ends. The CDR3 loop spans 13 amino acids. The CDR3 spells CASEVGPNYEQYF. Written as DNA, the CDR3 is TGTGCCAGTGAGGTAGGCCCTAACTACGAGCAGTACTTC.

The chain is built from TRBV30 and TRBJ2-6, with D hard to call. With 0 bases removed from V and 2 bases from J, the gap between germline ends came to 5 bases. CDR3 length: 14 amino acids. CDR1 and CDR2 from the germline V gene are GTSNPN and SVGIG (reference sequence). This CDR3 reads CAWSVLTGANVLTF. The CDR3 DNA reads TGTGCCTGGAGTGTACTAACTGGGGCCAACGTCCTGACTTTC.

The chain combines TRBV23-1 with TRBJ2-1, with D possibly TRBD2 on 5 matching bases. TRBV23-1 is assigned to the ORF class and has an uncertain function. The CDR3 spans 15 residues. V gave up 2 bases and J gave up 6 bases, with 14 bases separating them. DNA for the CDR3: TGCGCCAGCAGTCAACAATTGGAGGAGGTCAATGAGCAGTTCTTC. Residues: CASSQQLEEVNEQFF.

The CDR3 reads CASSPTASSNQPQHF. CDR3 DNA: TGCGCCAGCAGCCCCACAGCTTCTAGCAATCAGCCCCAGCATTTT. The V call is TRBV4-1, the J call TRBJ1-5; D gene ambiguous. Per the germline V gene, CDR1 is MGHRA and CDR2 is YSYEKL. The CDR3 runs 15 residues. V was clipped by 4 bases and J by 0 bases, with 10 bases between them.

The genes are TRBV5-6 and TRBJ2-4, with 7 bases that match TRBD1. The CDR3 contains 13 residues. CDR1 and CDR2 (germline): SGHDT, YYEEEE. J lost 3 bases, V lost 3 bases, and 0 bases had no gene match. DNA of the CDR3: TGTGCCAGCAGCTGGGACAGCAAAAACATTCAGTACTTC. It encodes CASSWDSKNIQYF.

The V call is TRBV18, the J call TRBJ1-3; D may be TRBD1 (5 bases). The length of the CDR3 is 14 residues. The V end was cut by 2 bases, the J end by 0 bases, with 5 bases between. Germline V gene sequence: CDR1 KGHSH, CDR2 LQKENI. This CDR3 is CASSPGASGNTIYF. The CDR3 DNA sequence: TGTGCCAGCTCACCAGGGGCCTCTGGAAACACCATATATTTT.

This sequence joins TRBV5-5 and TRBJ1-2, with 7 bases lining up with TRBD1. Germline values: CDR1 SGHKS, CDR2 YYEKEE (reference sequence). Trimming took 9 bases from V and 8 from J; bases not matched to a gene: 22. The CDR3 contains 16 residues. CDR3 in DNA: TGTGCCACCGAGCTCGTTTCACAGGGGCTTACGTTGGGCTACACCTTC. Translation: CATELVSQGLTLGYTF.

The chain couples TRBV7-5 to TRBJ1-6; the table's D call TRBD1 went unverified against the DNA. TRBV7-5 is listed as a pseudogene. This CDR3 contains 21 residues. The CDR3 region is CARSSQSTGSPVRSANSPLHF. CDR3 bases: TGTGCCAGAAGCTCACAATCTACAGGAAGCCCGGTCCGGTCCGCTAATTCACCCCTCCACTTT.

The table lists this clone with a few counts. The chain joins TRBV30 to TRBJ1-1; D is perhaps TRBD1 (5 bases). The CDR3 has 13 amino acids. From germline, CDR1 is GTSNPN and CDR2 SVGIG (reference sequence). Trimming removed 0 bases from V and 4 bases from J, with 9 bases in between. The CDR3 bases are TGTGCCTGGAGTGTAGGGGTGACCACTGAAGCTTTCTTT. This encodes CAWSVGVTTEAFF. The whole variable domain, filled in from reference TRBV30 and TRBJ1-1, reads SQTIHQWPATLVQPVGSPLSLECTVEGTSNPNLYWYRQAAGRGLQLLFYSVGIGQISSEVPQNLSASRPQDRQFILSSKKLLLSDSGFYLCAWSVGVTTEAFFGQGTRLTVV.

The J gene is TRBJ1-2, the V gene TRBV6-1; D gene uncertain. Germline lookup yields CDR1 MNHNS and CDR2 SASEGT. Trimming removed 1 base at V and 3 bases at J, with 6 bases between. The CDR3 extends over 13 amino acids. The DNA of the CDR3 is TGTGCCAGCAGTGAAGAACGGTACTATGGCTACACCTTC. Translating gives CASSEERYYGYTF.

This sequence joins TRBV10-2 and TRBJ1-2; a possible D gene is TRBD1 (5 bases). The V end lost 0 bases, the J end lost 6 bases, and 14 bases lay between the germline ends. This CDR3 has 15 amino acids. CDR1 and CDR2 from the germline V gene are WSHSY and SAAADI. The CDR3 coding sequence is TGCGCCAGCAGTGAGTCTGGGGGGGTAGGCCATGGCTACACCTTC. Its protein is CASSESGGVGHGYTF.